This T cell receptor (beta chain) was sequenced in a study of T cells in localized non-small cell lung cancer. The study, taken as a whole, reports: Among the top 100 tumor clones, a median around 60 appeared in adjacent lung. The greatest T cell clonality was found in uninvolved adjacent lung (higher than in tumor).

A word on this clone: What it binds is not known.

Data came from immunoSEQ multiplex PCR; TCRdb stores just in-frame clones and leaves some out. Of 45,000 to 60,000 clones in the sample, about four fifths were seen once. V lost 0 bases and J lost 0, with 5 bases in between. The CDR3 consists of 13 residues. The V gene's germline CDR1 is GTSNPN and CDR2 SVGIG (reference sequence). Here the sequenced sample was peripheral blood, taken before any cancer treatment. The sequence came from a female donor older than 55 with stage II squamous cell lung carcinoma. This chain links TRBV30 with TRBJ1-1; D is ambiguous. The chain's CDR3 is CAWSVGMNTEAFF. CDR3 sequence (DNA): TGTGCCTGGAGTGTAGGAATGAACACTGAAGCTTTCTTT.